This T cell receptor beta chain was retrieved from a study of T cell changes during pregnancy in multiple sclerosis. Concerning this clone itself: A read error may produce the germline difference seen at one junction end.

In germline, CDR1 is LGHNA, CDR2 YNFKEQ. The CDR3 is 17 residues long. Clones were read by immunoSEQ multiplex PCR, and TCRdb kept only the in-frame ones, dropping some. The table lists 100,000 to 140,000 clones, less than 95% of them singletons. This receptor was identified in a female donor in good health, enrolled as a control in a pregnancy study. This rearrangement joins TRBV4-2 to TRBJ2-3, with 13 bases lining up with TRBD2. This material consisted of peripheral blood, taken in the third trimester of pregnancy. The CDR3 DNA follows: TGTGCCAGCACCCAAGGGGGACTAGCGGGGCCCACAGATACGCAGTATTTT. It encodes CASTQGGLAGPTDTQYF.